This T cell receptor (beta chain) was sequenced for a study of regulatory T cells in long-lasting Graves disease. Study outcomes and limitations: Relative to newly diagnosed Graves' patients, persistent ones had lower TCR diversity.

The time point is: newly diagnosed GD, antithyroid drugs for less than 3 months. PBMC-extracted RNA yielded the TCR library. To make TCR beta libraries, researchers used iRepertoire HTBI primers and Arm-PCR of CDR3 regions. TCRdb fed the multiplex PCR reads into MiXCR, producing one record per CDR3 protein. The data hold around 250,000 distinct CDR3 sequences, with 18% observed a single time. The V end lost 6 bases, the J end lost 0 bases, and 12 bases lay between the germline ends. Germline CDR1 is LNHDA and CDR2 is SQIVND (reference sequence). This CDR3 has 16 amino acids. This clonotype was detected many times. Its antigen is still unknown. These sequences were also reported in another study, on T cells in Graves' hyperthyroidism and ophthalmopathy. Per that study: Ophthalmopathy onset followed model prediction by a median approximately six months.

The sample consisted of peripheral blood mononuclear cells (PBMCs), taken at new diagnosis, from a patient treated with antithyroid drugs. The source is a woman in her 30s with Graves disease. The rearrangement joins TRBV19 to TRBJ1-6; TRBD1 might be the D (6 bases). This CDR3 is CASRGQKSSYNSPLHF. DNA for the CDR3: TGTGCCAGTAGAGGACAGAAGAGCTCCTATAATTCACCCCTCCACTTT.